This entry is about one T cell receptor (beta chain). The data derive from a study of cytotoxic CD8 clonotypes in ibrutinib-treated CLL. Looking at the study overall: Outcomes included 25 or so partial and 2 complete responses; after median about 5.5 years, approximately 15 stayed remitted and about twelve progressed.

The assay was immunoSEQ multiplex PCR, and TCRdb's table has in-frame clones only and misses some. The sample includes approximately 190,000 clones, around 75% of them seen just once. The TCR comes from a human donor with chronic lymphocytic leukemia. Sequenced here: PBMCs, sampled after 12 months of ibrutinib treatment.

The DNA of the CDR3 is TGTGCCTGGAGTCTCGGGCCCAATCAGCCCCAGCATTTT. It is translated as CAWSLGPNQPQHF. This chain joins TRBV30 and TRBJ1-5, with no clear D. V was cut by 2 bases and J by 3 bases, with 8 bases left in between. The CDR3 totals 13 residues. Per the germline V gene, CDR1 is GTSNPN and CDR2 is SVGIG (reference sequence).